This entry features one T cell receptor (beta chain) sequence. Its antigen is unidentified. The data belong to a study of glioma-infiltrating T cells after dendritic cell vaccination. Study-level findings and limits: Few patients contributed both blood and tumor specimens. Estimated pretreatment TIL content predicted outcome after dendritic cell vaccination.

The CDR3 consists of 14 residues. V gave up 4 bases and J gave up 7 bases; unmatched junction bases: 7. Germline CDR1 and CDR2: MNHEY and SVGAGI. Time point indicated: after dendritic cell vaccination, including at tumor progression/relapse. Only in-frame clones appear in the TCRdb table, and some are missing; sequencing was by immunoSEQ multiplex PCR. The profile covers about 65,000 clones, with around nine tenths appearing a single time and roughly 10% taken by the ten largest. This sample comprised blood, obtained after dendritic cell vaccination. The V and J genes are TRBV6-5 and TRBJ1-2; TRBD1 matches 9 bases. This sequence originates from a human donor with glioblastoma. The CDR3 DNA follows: TGTGCCAGCAGTTCGGGACAGGGTAGTTTTGGCTACACCTTC. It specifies CASSSGQGSFGYTF.